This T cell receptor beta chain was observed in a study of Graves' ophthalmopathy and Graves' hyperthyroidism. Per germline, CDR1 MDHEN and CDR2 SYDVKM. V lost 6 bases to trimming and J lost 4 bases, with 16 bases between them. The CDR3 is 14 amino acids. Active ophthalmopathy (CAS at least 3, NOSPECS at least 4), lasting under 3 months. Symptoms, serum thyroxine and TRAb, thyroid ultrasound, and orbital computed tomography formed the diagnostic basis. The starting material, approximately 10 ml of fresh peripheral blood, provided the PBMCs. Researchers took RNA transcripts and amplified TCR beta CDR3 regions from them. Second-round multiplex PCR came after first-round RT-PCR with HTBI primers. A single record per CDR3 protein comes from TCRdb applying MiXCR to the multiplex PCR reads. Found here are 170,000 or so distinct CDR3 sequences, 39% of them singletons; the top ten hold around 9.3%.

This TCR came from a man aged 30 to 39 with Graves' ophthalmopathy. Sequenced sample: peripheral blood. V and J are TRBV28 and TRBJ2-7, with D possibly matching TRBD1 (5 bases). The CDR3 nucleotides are TGTGCCAGCAGCTATCCAGGGCCCCCTTACGAGCAGTACTTC. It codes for CASSYPGPPYEQYF. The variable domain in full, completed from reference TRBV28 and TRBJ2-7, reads DVKVTQSSRYLVKRTGEKVFLECVQDMDHENMFWYRQDPGLGLRLIYFSYDVKMKEKGDIPEGYSVSREKKERFSLILESASTNQTSMYLCASSYPGPPYEQYFGPGTRLTVT.